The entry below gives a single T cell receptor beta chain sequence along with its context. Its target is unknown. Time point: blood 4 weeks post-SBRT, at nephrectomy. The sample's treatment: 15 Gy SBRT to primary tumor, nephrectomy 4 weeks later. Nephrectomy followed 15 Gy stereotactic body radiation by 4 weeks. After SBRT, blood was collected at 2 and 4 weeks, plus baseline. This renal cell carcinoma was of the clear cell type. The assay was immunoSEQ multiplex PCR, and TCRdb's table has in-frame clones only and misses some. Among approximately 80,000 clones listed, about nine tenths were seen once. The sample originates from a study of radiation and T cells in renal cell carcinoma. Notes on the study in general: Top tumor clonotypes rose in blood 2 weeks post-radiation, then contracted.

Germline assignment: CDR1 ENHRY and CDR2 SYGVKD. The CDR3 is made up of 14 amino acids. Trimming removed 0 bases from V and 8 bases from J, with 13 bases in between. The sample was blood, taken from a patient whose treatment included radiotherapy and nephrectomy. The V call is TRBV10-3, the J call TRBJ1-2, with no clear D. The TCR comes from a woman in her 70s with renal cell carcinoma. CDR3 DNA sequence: TGTGCCATCAGTGAGTCGATGCGGGGTGAAGGCTACACCTTC. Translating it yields CAISESMRGEGYTF.